This TCR beta chain originates from a study of technical replicates of blood from a handful of donors. TCRdb's table, derived via immunoSEQ multiplex PCR, lists solely in-frame clones and lacks some. Of approximately 13,000 clones listed, 80% to 90% are singletons. The CDR3 runs 17 residues. Trimming took 5 bases from V and 0 from J, leaving 18 bases between them. Germline V gene data show CDR1 as SEHNR and CDR2 as FQNEAQ (reference sequence). The table lists this clone with a count of one. The sample comprised PBMCs. J is TRBJ2-3 and V is TRBV7-9; weak D call: TRBD2 (7 bases). This receptor was taken from a human donor in good health. The CDR3, as DNA: TGTGCCAGCAGCCACTTGGGGGGGCGGGGAAGCACAGATACGCAGTATTTT. Translating gives CASSHLGGRGSTDTQYF.